Listed below are T cell receptor beta chains from one sample, sequenced in a study of T-cell reconstitution after alpha-beta-depleted transplantation in children. TCRdb recomputed calls from the PCR reads with MiXCR, one row per CDR3 protein. The sample carries about 980,000 distinct CDR3 sequences, about 29% recorded once. The specimen comprised PBMCs, mostly from graft donor cells, sampled 360 days after TCRalphabeta/CD19-depleted stem cell transplant. These receptors were collected from a boy under three years old who had a stem cell transplant for SCID, so the T cells may come from the graft donor. Each CDR3 is given with its conserved first and last residue. D genes are given only for firm matches. Clone size is not always given. Where it is, it says once, few, many or a class for expanded clones.

-	TRBJ1-2	TRBV29-1	-	TGCAGCGTTGAGGATGGCTACACCTTC	CSVEDGYTF
few	TRBJ2-7	TRBV5-5	-	TGTGCCAGCAGCTCGGAATTCTGGGACGAGACCTACGAGCAGTACTTC	CASSSEFWDETYEQYF
few	TRBJ2-5	TRBV20-1	-	TGCAGTGCTAGATGGGTCCCCCAAGGGACCCAGTACTTC	CSARWVPQGTQYF
-	TRBJ2-3	TRBV4-1	TRBD2	TGCGCCAGCAGCCAAGATCCCGGACTAGCGGCTGGGGGGGCGCAGTATTTT	CASSQDPGLAAGGAQYF
-	TRBJ2-5	TRBV5-1	-	TGCGCCAGCAGCGTCGTCCAAGAGACCCAGTACTTC	CASSVVQETQYF
-	TRBJ2-7	TRBV29-1	-	TGCAGCGTTGAAGAGTCCGGCAGCTACGAGCAGTACTTC	CSVEESGSYEQYF
many	TRBJ1-1	TRBV6-1	-	TGTGCCAGCAGCAGGGGACAGAACACTGAAGCTTTCTTT	CASSRGQNTEAFF
-	TRBJ2-1	TRBV7-9	TRBD2	TGTGCCAGCAGCCCCAGGGCTAGCGGGGTAGGCGATGAGCAGTTCTTC	CASSPRASGVGDEQFF
-	TRBJ2-1	TRBV11-1	TRBD2	TGTGCCAGCAGCTTAGCTTGGGTAGCGGGGGGGCGGAGCGATGAGCAGTTCTTC	CASSLAWVAGGRSDEQFF
-	TRBJ2-7	TRBV20-1	TRBD1	TGCAGTGCTAGAGATGAGGGACAGTCTTACGAGCAGTACTTC	CSARDEGQSYEQYF
once	TRBJ1-5	TRBV28	-	TGTGCCAGCAGTGATGGGGTTGTGGGCAATCAGCCCCAGCATTTT	CASSDGVVGNQPQHF
-	TRBJ2-7	TRBV24-1	-	TGTGCCACCGGTGAGAGGGATCGCGAGCAGTACTTC	CATGERDREQYF
-	TRBJ2-2	TRBV4-2	-	TGTGCCAGCAGCCACGAGATGAAGCGTAGGACCGGGGAGCTGTTTTTT	CASSHEMKRRTGELFF
-	TRBJ2-2	TRBV23-1	TRBD2	TGCGCCAGTTCCGGCCCTAGCGGGGGAACCGGGGAGCTGTTTTTT	CASSGPSGGTGELFF
-	TRBJ2-6	TRBV4-2	-	TGTGCCAGCAGCCCTCAGGGGATGAGCTCTGGGGCCAACGTCCTGACTTTC	CASSPQGMSSGANVLTF
-	TRBJ2-3	TRBV6-1	TRBD1	TGTGCCAGCAGTCCGCGGACAGGGGTAACAGATACGCAGTATTTT	CASSPRTGVTDTQYF
-	TRBJ1-1	TRBV20-1	TRBD1	TGCAGTGCACCCGGGACAGTGAACACTGAAGCTTTCTTT	CSAPGTVNTEAFF
-	TRBJ2-5	TRBV12-3/TRBV12-4	-	TGTGCCAGCAGAATGAAAGGGGGGCCGGAGACCCAGTACTTC	CASRMKGGPETQYF
-	TRBJ2-3	TRBV12-3/TRBV12-4	TRBD1	TGTGCCAGCAGCGAAGACAGGGGATGGGGCACAGATACGCAGTATTTT	CASSEDRGWGTDTQYF
few	TRBJ2-7	TRBV4-1	-	TGCGCCAGCAGCCAAGAGGGCTATGGGGAGCAGTACTTC	CASSQEGYGEQYF
few	TRBJ2-7	TRBV28	-	TGTGCCAGCAGCAGGGGGGACACCTACGAGCAGTACTTC	CASSRGDTYEQYF
-	TRBJ2-1	TRBV4-2	-	TGTGCCAGCAAGACCACGGGGTACAATGAGCAGTTCTTC	CASKTTGYNEQFF
many	TRBJ1-3	TRBV29-1	-	TGCAGCGTCGAGTCTGGAAACACCATATATTTT	CSVESGNTIYF
-	TRBJ2-5	TRBV20-1	-	TGCAGTGCTGACCTCAACGGTCAAGAGACCCAGTACTTC	CSADLNGQETQYF
few	TRBJ2-1	TRBV29-1	-	TGCAGCGTTGGATCCCTCAATGAGCAGTTCTTC	CSVGSLNEQFF
-	TRBJ2-7	TRBV12-3/TRBV12-4	-	TGTGCCAGCAGAGGGACCGGGGTGAACTACGAGCAGTACTTC	CASRGTGVNYEQYF
-	TRBJ1-5	TRBV6-2/TRBV6-3	TRBD1	TGTGCCAGCTCCACAGGGGCCCTCTATAGCAATCAGCCCCAGCATTTT	CASSTGALYSNQPQHF
-	TRBJ1-1	TRBV7-2	-	TGTGCCAGCAGCTTAGTCAGGGTCGCTGAAGCTTTCTTT	CASSLVRVAEAFF
-	TRBJ1-2	TRBV12-3/TRBV12-4	-	TGTGCCAGCCTGTCTGAGGGTGGCTACACCTTC	CASLSEGGYTF
-	TRBJ2-3	TRBV9	-	TGTGCCAGCAGCGTGGAGCAGGGACCTAGCACAGATACGCAGTATTTT	CASSVEQGPSTDTQYF
-	TRBJ2-3	TRBV12-3/TRBV12-4	TRBD1	TGTGCCAGCAGTCCCGGGACAGGCCTCCTTGGCACAGATACGCAGTATTTT	CASSPGTGLLGTDTQYF
-	TRBJ2-6	TRBV4-3	-	TGCGCCAGCAGCCAAAAATACAGCCTCTCTGGGGCCAACGTCCTGACTTTC	CASSQKYSLSGANVLTF
-	TRBJ1-1	TRBV5-5	TRBD1	TGTGCCAGCAGCCTCGACAGGGTAAGGGCTGAAGCTTTCTTT	CASSLDRVRAEAFF
-	TRBJ2-5	TRBV7-2	-	TGTGCCAGCAGCTTAGACTTGGGGCGGATCGGCCAGTACTTC	CASSLDLGRIGQYF
once	TRBJ2-7	TRBV27	-	TGTGCCAGCAGTTTATGGCTAGACGGAAACGAGCAGTACTTC	CASSLWLDGNEQYF
few	TRBJ2-1	TRBV28	TRBD2	TGTGCCAGCAGTTTGGCCGGGACTAGCGGGGGGGGAAAAAAGTTCTTC	CASSLAGTSGGGKKFF
-	TRBJ1-6	TRBV5-5	TRBD1	TGTGCCAGCAGCCGGGGGACAGGGGACAATTCACCCCTCCACTTT	CASSRGTGDNSPLHF
-	TRBJ2-7	TRBV30	-	TGTGCCTGGAGTGTTTCCTACGAGCAGTACTTC	CAWSVSYEQYF